The entry below describes one TCR beta chain. Other DNA sequences in the sample encode the same CDR3. Running of the assay took place at deep level. Using immunoSEQ multiplex PCR, the repertoire was profiled, and TCRdb retains in-frame clones only, with some absent. The data show a few hundred thousand clones, around 67% seen once. This entry belongs to a study of shared clonotypes between healthy human individuals. Donors comprised only Caucasian adults living in Nashville, Tennessee. Trimming stripped 1 base from V and 4 bases from J, with 7 bases between. CDR1 and CDR2 from the germline V gene are SGHTA and FQGNSA. The CDR3 has 13 residues.

The specimen was memory CD4+ T cells sorted from blood. Subset reported: CD45RA-negative fraction. The V and J genes are TRBV7-2 and TRBJ2-5; D unresolved. The TCR was taken from a man aged 25 to 40 in good health. The CDR3 reads CASSLVGGETQYF. The CDR3 DNA follows: TGTGCCAGCAGCTTAGTAGGCGGAGAGACCCAGTACTTC.